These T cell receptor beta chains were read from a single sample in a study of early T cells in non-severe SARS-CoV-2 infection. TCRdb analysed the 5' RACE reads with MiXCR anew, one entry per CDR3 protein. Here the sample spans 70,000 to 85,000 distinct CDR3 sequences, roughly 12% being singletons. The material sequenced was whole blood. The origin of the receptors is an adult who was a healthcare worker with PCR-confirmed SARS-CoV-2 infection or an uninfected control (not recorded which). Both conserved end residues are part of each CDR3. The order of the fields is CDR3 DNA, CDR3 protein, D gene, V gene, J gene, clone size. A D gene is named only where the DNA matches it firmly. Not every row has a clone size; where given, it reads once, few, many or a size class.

DNA: TGTGCCAGCAGCTTAGGGTGGACCTACAATGAGCAGTTCTTC; CDR3: CASSLGWTYNEQFF; D: -; V: TRBV7-6; J: TRBJ2-1; size: -
DNA: TGTGCCAGCAGTGGGCCCTACAATGAGCAGTTCTTC; CDR3: CASSGPYNEQFF; D: -; V: TRBV28; J: TRBJ2-1; size: -
DNA: TGTGCCAGCAGCCCCTGGTGGGGTAGCAAGCAGTTCTTC; CDR3: CASSPWWGSKQFF; D: -; V: TRBV7-2; J: TRBJ2-1; size: few
DNA: TGTGCCAGTAGTAGACAGCCCACTAGCTACGAGCAGTACTTC; CDR3: CASSRQPTSYEQYF; D: -; V: TRBV19; J: TRBJ2-7; size: few
DNA: TGTGCCACCAACAGGGACCAAGGATACGAGCAGTACTTC; CDR3: CATNRDQGYEQYF; D: -; V: TRBV30; J: TRBJ2-7; size: many
DNA: TGTGCCAGCAGTTTAGCGGGACCGAACAATGAGCAGTTCTTC; CDR3: CASSLAGPNNEQFF; D: -; V: TRBV12-3/TRBV12-4; J: TRBJ2-1; size: many
DNA: TGTGCCAGCAGTCTAGAGTGGCATAATTCACCCCTCCACTTT; CDR3: CASSLEWHNSPLHF; D: -; V: TRBV12-3/TRBV12-4; J: TRBJ1-6; size: few
DNA: TGTGCCAGCAGCCGCCTGGGGGAAGGAGAGACCCAGTACTTC; CDR3: CASSRLGEGETQYF; D: -; V: TRBV7-8; J: TRBJ2-5; size: many
DNA: TGTGCCAGCAACCGGGGACTATCTGAGACCCAGTACTTC; CDR3: CASNRGLSETQYF; D: TRBD2; V: TRBV3-1; J: TRBJ2-5; size: many
DNA: TGCAGCGTCGCACCGGGGCCCACAGATACGCAGTATTTT; CDR3: CSVAPGPTDTQYF; D: -; V: TRBV29-1; J: TRBJ2-3; size: once
DNA: TGTGCCAGCAGGGAAAGGACCCAGTACTTC; CDR3: CASRERTQYF; D: -; V: TRBV6-5; J: TRBJ2-5; size: -
DNA: TGTGCCAGTAGTATAGACTCGGGAGGGTACACAGATACGCAGTATTTT; CDR3: CASSIDSGGYTDTQYF; D: TRBD2; V: TRBV19; J: TRBJ2-3; size: -
DNA: TGCAGCGCCGAGGTGGGCACTGAAGCTTTCTTT; CDR3: CSAEVGTEAFF; D: -; V: TRBV29-1; J: TRBJ1-1; size: many
DNA: TGTGCCAGCAGCCCCCTCATGACGGCGGGTTCACCCCTCCACTTT; CDR3: CASSPLMTAGSPLHF; D: -; V: TRBV11-2; J: TRBJ1-6; size: few
DNA: TGTGCCAGCAGTTCTCCCGGGACAGAGGAATCTGGGGCCAACGTCCTGACTTTC; CDR3: CASSSPGTEESGANVLTF; D: TRBD1; V: TRBV28; J: TRBJ2-6; size: many
DNA: TGTGCCAGCACGGTTATGAGGGGATCCTGGGACGCTGAAGCTTTCTTT; CDR3: CASTVMRGSWDAEAFF; D: -; V: TRBV6-1; J: TRBJ1-1; size: many
DNA: TGTGCCAGCAGCCCCATCTGGACTAGCGGTTCCTACGAGCAGTACTTC; CDR3: CASSPIWTSGSYEQYF; D: TRBD2; V: TRBV5-4; J: TRBJ2-7; size: -
DNA: TGCAGCGTTGAAGGACAGGGGGCTCGCTATGGCTACACCTTC; CDR3: CSVEGQGARYGYTF; D: TRBD1; V: TRBV29-1; J: TRBJ1-2; size: many
DNA: TGTGCCAGCAGCGCCTCGACCTACGAGCAGTACTTC; CDR3: CASSASTYEQYF; D: -; V: TRBV7-2; J: TRBJ2-7; size: few
DNA: TGTGCCAGTAGTATTGCCCAAGGGACCCAGTACTTC; CDR3: CASSIAQGTQYF; D: -; V: TRBV19; J: TRBJ2-5; size: few
DNA: TGTGCCAGCAGTTTAGTTAACCTAAACACTGAAGCTTTCTTT; CDR3: CASSLVNLNTEAFF; D: -; V: TRBV12-3/TRBV12-4; J: TRBJ1-1; size: -
DNA: TGCAGTGCTTCTGACCCCTACGAGCAGTACTTC; CDR3: CSASDPYEQYF; D: -; V: TRBV20-1; J: TRBJ2-7; size: few
DNA: TGTGCCAGCAGCTTAGAGATCACCAGCTCCTATAATTCACCCCTCCACTTT; CDR3: CASSLEITSSYNSPLHF; D: -; V: TRBV7-8; J: TRBJ1-6; size: -
DNA: TGTGCCAGCAGCTTAGATTTTGGCCGCGCAGATACGCAGTATTTT; CDR3: CASSLDFGRADTQYF; D: -; V: TRBV11-2; J: TRBJ2-3; size: few
DNA: TGTGCCAGCAGCTTATTTGTAAGGGAGTCGTTAGACTATGGCTACACCTTC; CDR3: CASSLFVRESLDYGYTF; D: -; V: TRBV7-8; J: TRBJ1-2; size: many
DNA: TGTGCCTGGAGTGTCGGGACAGGGGTCGGCGGCACTGAAGCTTTCTTT; CDR3: CAWSVGTGVGGTEAFF; D: TRBD1; V: TRBV30; J: TRBJ1-1; size: many
DNA: TGCGCCAGCAGCTTGGTCGGCGTTAGGGGCCCAGATACGCAGTATTTT; CDR3: CASSLVGVRGPDTQYF; D: -; V: TRBV5-1; J: TRBJ2-3; size: many
DNA: TGTGCCAGCAGCTCGGGTCCAACAGGGAGTAACTATGGCTACACCTTC; CDR3: CASSSGPTGSNYGYTF; D: -; V: TRBV11-2; J: TRBJ1-2; size: few
DNA: TGCAGCGCTACGGGACCGACCAGGGGCGAGCAGTACTTC; CDR3: CSATGPTRGEQYF; D: -; V: TRBV29-1; J: TRBJ2-7; size: many
DNA: TGTGCCAGCAGCTTAGGGACAGCCTCTTTCCTTAGTGAAGCTTTCTTT; CDR3: CASSLGTASFLSEAFF; D: -; V: TRBV11-3; J: TRBJ1-1; size: -
DNA: TGCAGCGTGACGCCGGGACAGGGGTCTGAAGCTTTCTTT; CDR3: CSVTPGQGSEAFF; D: TRBD1; V: TRBV29-1; J: TRBJ1-1; size: few
DNA: TGTGCTAGCGAAGGATCAGGAGAGACCCAGTACTTC; CDR3: CASEGSGETQYF; D: -; V: TRBV12-5; J: TRBJ2-5; size: many
DNA: TGCAGTGCTAGAGATCTGATAGAGGGACAAAACTACGAGCAGTACTTC; CDR3: CSARDLIEGQNYEQYF; D: -; V: TRBV20-1; J: TRBJ2-7; size: -
DNA: TGTGCCAGCGGGTCCATCAATGAGCAGTTCTTC; CDR3: CASGSINEQFF; D: -; V: TRBV12-3/TRBV12-4; J: TRBJ2-1; size: many
DNA: TGTGCCAGCAGTTTAGCCGGGGTTCATTTCTCTAGCACAGATACGCAGTATTTT; CDR3: CASSLAGVHFSSTDTQYF; D: -; V: TRBV28; J: TRBJ2-3; size: many
DNA: TGTGCCAGCAGTTTGGGTATTAGCAATCAGCCCCAGCATTTT; CDR3: CASSLGISNQPQHF; D: -; V: TRBV12-3/TRBV12-4; J: TRBJ1-5; size: many
DNA: TGCGCCAGCAGCTTTGTGTTAGCGGGGAGTAATAATGAGCAGTTCTTC; CDR3: CASSFVLAGSNNEQFF; D: TRBD2; V: TRBV5-1; J: TRBJ2-1; size: many
DNA: TGTGCCAGCAGCGTAAACCGGGACAGGGGGCGCTTTGAGCAGTTCTTC; CDR3: CASSVNRDRGRFEQFF; D: TRBD1; V: TRBV13; J: TRBJ2-1; size: -
DNA: TGTGCCAGCAGCCCAGCCGGAACCGGGGCGAATAAAAAACTGTTTTTT; CDR3: CASSPAGTGANKKLFF; D: -; V: TRBV6-6; J: TRBJ1-4; size: -
DNA: TGTGCCAGCAGGGGGTTAGGTGGGCGGGAGGCCTCCTACAATGAGCAGTTCTTC; CDR3: CASRGLGGREASYNEQFF; D: TRBD2; V: TRBV11-3; J: TRBJ2-1; size: many
DNA: TGCAGCGTTGATCCCAGCGGGGTCTACAATGAGCAGTTCTTC; CDR3: CSVDPSGVYNEQFF; D: TRBD2; V: TRBV29-1; J: TRBJ2-1; size: many
DNA: TGTGCCAGCAGCACCTCTCGCGCCAGCAATGAGCAGTTCTTC; CDR3: CASSTSRASNEQFF; D: -; V: TRBV11-2; J: TRBJ2-1; size: few
DNA: TGTGCCAGCAGGAGGGAAGCGGGAGTTGACAATGAGCAGTTCTTC; CDR3: CASRREAGVDNEQFF; D: TRBD2; V: TRBV3-1; J: TRBJ2-1; size: few
DNA: TGTGCCAGCAGCTTAGATGGTAGGGGTGCCCAGCCCCAGCATTTT; CDR3: CASSLDGRGAQPQHF; D: -; V: TRBV7-9; J: TRBJ1-5; size: many
DNA: TGCAGCGTTGAAGATGAGGTTCTCTATGGCTACACCTTC; CDR3: CSVEDEVLYGYTF; D: -; V: TRBV29-1; J: TRBJ1-2; size: few
DNA: TGCGCCAGCAGCTTGGATCTCTCGGGGGCAGGTGGCACAGATACGCAGTATTTT; CDR3: CASSLDLSGAGGTDTQYF; D: -; V: TRBV5-1; J: TRBJ2-3; size: -
DNA: TGTGCCAGCAGCCAACCGCAAGGAGGTCGCTCTGGGGCCAACGTCCTGACTTTC; CDR3: CASSQPQGGRSGANVLTF; D: -; V: TRBV4-2; J: TRBJ2-6; size: few
DNA: TGTGCCAGCAGTTACTCGACTGGGGATCAGCCCCAGCATTTT; CDR3: CASSYSTGDQPQHF; D: -; V: TRBV6-5; J: TRBJ1-5; size: many
DNA: TGTGCCAGCAGTTATTGGGGGAGGGCCACAGATACGCAGTATTTT; CDR3: CASSYWGRATDTQYF; D: TRBD2; V: TRBV27; J: TRBJ2-3; size: many
DNA: TGTGCTAGTGGTTTGGTACAGACCCAGTACTTC; CDR3: CASGLVQTQYF; D: -; V: TRBV12-5; J: TRBJ2-5; size: many
DNA: TGTGCCAGCAGCTTAGAGGCGGCTTCGTACAATGAGCAGTTCTTC; CDR3: CASSLEAASYNEQFF; D: -; V: TRBV7-2; J: TRBJ2-1; size: many
DNA: TGTGCCACCAGCAGGAGTCCCCACGAGCAGTACTTC; CDR3: CATSRSPHEQYF; D: -; V: TRBV15; J: TRBJ2-7; size: -
DNA: TGTGCCAGTAGTATGTATCAGGTTGGGTCCGAGCAGTACTTC; CDR3: CASSMYQVGSEQYF; D: -; V: TRBV19; J: TRBJ2-7; size: many
DNA: TGTGCCAGCAGCGTAGCCACAGGGGCAGATGGCTACACCTTC; CDR3: CASSVATGADGYTF; D: TRBD1; V: TRBV9; J: TRBJ1-2; size: -
DNA: TGTGCCAGCAGCCTAGGGACAGGGGGACCTAACACCGGGGAGCTGTTTTTT; CDR3: CASSLGTGGPNTGELFF; D: TRBD1; V: TRBV11-3; J: TRBJ2-2; size: -
DNA: TGTGCCAGCAGCCCCGGGACAGGGGAGGGTCTCGAGCAGTACTTC; CDR3: CASSPGTGEGLEQYF; D: TRBD1; V: TRBV7-6; J: TRBJ2-7; size: many
DNA: TGTGCCAGCAGCGGGCCGGGACTAACCACAGATACGCAGTATTTT; CDR3: CASSGPGLTTDTQYF; D: TRBD2; V: TRBV9; J: TRBJ2-3; size: -
DNA: TGTGCCAGCAGTGCCTACCACGGGGGTTCAAGCTACGAGCAGTACTTC; CDR3: CASSAYHGGSSYEQYF; D: -; V: TRBV6-1; J: TRBJ2-7; size: many
DNA: TGTGCCAGCAGCCAGGGGCAAGCGGGAGGGGGAGAGACCCAGTACTTC; CDR3: CASSQGQAGGGETQYF; D: TRBD2; V: TRBV3-1; J: TRBJ2-5; size: few
DNA: TGTGCCACCAGTGATTTGTACGACACCGGGGAGCTGTTTTTT; CDR3: CATSDLYDTGELFF; D: -; V: TRBV24-1; J: TRBJ2-2; size: -